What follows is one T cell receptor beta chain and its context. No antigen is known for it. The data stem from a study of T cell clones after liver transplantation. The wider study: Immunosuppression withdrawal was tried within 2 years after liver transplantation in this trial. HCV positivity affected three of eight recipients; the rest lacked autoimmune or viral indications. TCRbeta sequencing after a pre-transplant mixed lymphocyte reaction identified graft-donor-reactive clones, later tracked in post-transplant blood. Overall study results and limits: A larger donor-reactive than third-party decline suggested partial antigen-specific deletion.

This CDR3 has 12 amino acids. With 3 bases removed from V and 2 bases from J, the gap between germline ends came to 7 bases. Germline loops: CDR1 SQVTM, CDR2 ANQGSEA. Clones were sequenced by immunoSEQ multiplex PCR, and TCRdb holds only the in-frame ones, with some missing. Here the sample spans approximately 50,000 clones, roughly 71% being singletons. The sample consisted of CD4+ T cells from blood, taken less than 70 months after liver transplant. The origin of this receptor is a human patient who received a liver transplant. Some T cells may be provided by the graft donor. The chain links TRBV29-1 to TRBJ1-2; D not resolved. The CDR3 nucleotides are TGCAGCGTTGAGGACTGGAACTATGGCTACACCTTC. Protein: CSVEDWNYGYTF. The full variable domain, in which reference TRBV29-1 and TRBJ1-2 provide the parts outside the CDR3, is SAVISQKPSRDICQRGTSLTIQCQVDSQVTMMFWYRQQPGQSLTLIATANQGSEATYESGFVIDKFPISRPNLTFSTLTVSNMSPEDSSIYLCSVEDWNYGYTFGSGTRLTVV.